Listed here are 23 T cell receptor beta chains from one sample, sequenced in a study of shared clonotypes between healthy human individuals. Sequencing used immunoSEQ multiplex PCR; TCRdb keeps in-frame clones, though not all of them. The sample contains approximately 1,500,000 clones, approximately 98% of which appear only once. Sequenced input: naive CD4+ T cells sorted from blood. Described subset: CD45RA+ positively selected. The receptors here all came from a man younger than 45 in good health.

The chain couples TRBV5-1 to TRBJ2-3; the match to TRBD2 covers 14 bases. Germline CDR1 reads SGHRS; CDR2 reads YFSETQ. This CDR3 is 18 amino acids long. The V and J ends lost 0 bases and 4 bases, in that order; junction bases with no gene match: 7. The DNA of the CDR3 is TGCGCCAGCAGCTTGGGGACTAGCGGGAGGCCCGGTGCAGATACGCAGTATTTT. As protein: CASSLGTSGRPGADTQYF.

The gene calls are TRBV13 and TRBJ1-5; a possible D gene is TRBD1 (5 bases). The ends were cut back, 0 bases at V and 2 bases at J, with 11 bases in the middle. Per the germline V gene, CDR1 is PRHDT and CDR2 is FYEKMQ (reference sequence). The CDR3 runs to 16 residues. This chain's CDR3 is CASSLGKGRGNQPQHF. CDR3 coding DNA: TGTGCCAGCAGCTTAGGAAAGGGACGCGGCAATCAGCCCCAGCATTTT. The complete variable domain, with remaining parts taken from reference TRBV13 and TRBJ1-5, reads AAGVIQSPRHLIKEKRETATLKCYPIPRHDTVYWYQQGPGQDPQFLISFYEKMQSDKGSIPDRFSAQQFSDYHSELNMSSLELGDSALYFCASSLGKGRGNQPQHFGDGTRLSIL.

This clone showed up just once. V usage is TRBV5-1 and J usage is TRBJ2-7, with a weak D call TRBD2 (7 bases). V was cut by 4 bases and J by 1 base, with 18 bases left in between. The CDR3 loop spans 16 amino acids. CDR1 is SGHRS and CDR2 is YFSETQ in the germline V gene. CDR3 sequence (DNA): TGCGCCAGCAGCCTGTCCAGGGGACTACAGTCCTACGAGCAGTACTTC. Translated, it gives CASSLSRGLQSYEQYF. The full variable domain, its missing parts supplied by reference TRBV5-1 and TRBJ2-7, is KAGVTQTPRYLIKTRGQQVTLSCSPISGHRSVSWYQQTPGQGLQFLFEYFSETQRNKGNFPGRFSGRQFSNSRSEMNVSTLELGDSALYLCASSLSRGLQSYEQYFGPGTRLTVT.

The chain uses TRBV29-1 and TRBJ2-1, with D maybe TRBD2 (7 bases). This CDR3 has 13 residues. CDR1 is SQVTM, CDR2 ANQGSEA, per germline. CDR3 sequence (DNA): TGCACCAGTGGGGGGGCGCAGGTGAATGAGCAGTTCTTC. Protein: CTSGGAQVNEQFF.

The gene calls are TRBV6-5 and TRBJ2-1; 7 nucleotides align to TRBD1. V was pared by 7 bases and J by 0 bases, with 6 bases of the junction left unmatched. Germline V lookup: CDR1 MNHEY, CDR2 SVGAGI. There are 15 residues in the CDR3. The CDR3 DNA reads as TGTGCCAGCAATGTACAGGGGTCCTCCTACAATGAGCAGTTCTTC. It is translated as CASNVQGSSYNEQFF.

The chain employs TRBV11-2 and TRBJ2-6; 7 bases agree with TRBD1. The CDR3 is 19 amino acids. The V gene's germline CDR1 is SGHAT and CDR2 FQNNGV. Trimming removed 5 bases from V and 0 bases from J; junction bases left unmatched: 13. CDR3 nucleotide sequence: TGTGCCAGCAGCCCACCATGGGGCAGGGGGAGCTCTGGGGCCAACGTCCTGACTTTC. It yields the protein CASSPPWGRGSSGANVLTF.

The genes are TRBV7-3 and TRBJ2-7, with 7 bases identical to TRBD2. Germline assignment: CDR1 SGHTA and CDR2 FQGTGA. This CDR3 contains 15 residues. V was clipped by 3 bases and J by 2 bases; unmatched bases: 7. CDR3 in amino acids: CASSLGGSQAYEQYF. In DNA form, the CDR3 reads TGTGCCAGCAGCTTGGGCGGGAGTCAAGCCTACGAGCAGTACTTC.

The chain's CDR3 is CASSVGGTVEETQYF. In DNA form, the CDR3 reads TGTGCCAGCAGCGTAGGCGGGACGGTGGAAGAGACCCAGTACTTC. The chain couples TRBV9 to TRBJ2-5, with D possibly being TRBD2 (6 bases). V was trimmed by 0 bases and J by 3 bases, leaving 12 bases between them. The V gene's germline CDR1 is SGDLS and CDR2 YYNGEE. This CDR3 region has 15 residues.

The chain couples TRBV2 to TRBJ2-7; D remains unclear. This CDR3 region has 13 residues. CDR1 SNHLY and CDR2 FYNNEI come from the germline V gene. With 6 bases removed from V and 0 bases from J, the gap between germline ends came to 9 bases. The CDR3 loop reads CASRYRISYEQYF. The DNA for the CDR3 is TGTGCCAGCAGATACCGGATCTCCTACGAGCAGTACTTC.

The chain has TRBV9 and TRBJ2-6; D is ambiguous. The CDR3 loop spans 18 amino acids. The V gene lost 0 bases and the J gene lost 2 bases, with 15 bases spanning the gap. From germline, CDR1 is SGDLS and CDR2 YYNGEE. CDR3 in amino acids: CASSVELPTGAGANVLTF. The CDR3 region has the DNA TGTGCCAGCAGCGTAGAGCTGCCAACTGGGGCTGGGGCCAACGTCCTGACTTTC.

The J gene is TRBJ1-3, the V gene TRBV29-1; the D is unclear. Germline V gene sequence: CDR1 SQVTM, CDR2 ANQGSEA. The CDR3 loop spans 13 amino acids. Trimming took off 2 bases at V and 0 bases at J, with 5 bases between the two ends. As DNA, the CDR3 is TGCAGCGTTGAATACCGCTCTGGAAACACCATATATTTT. It translates to CSVEYRSGNTIYF.

The V and J genes are TRBV7-2 and TRBJ1-2, with D hard to call. Germline V gene sequence: CDR1 SGHTA, CDR2 FQGNSA. V was cut by 3 bases and J by 6 bases, with 14 bases left in between. The CDR3 is 14 amino acids. The DNA for the CDR3 is TGTGCCAGCAGCTTTTTTAGTCGAGAAGATGGCTACACCTTC. This translates into CASSFFSREDGYTF. The full variable domain, completed using reference TRBV7-2 and TRBJ1-2, is GAGVSQSPSNKVTEKGKDVELRCDPISGHTALYWYRQSLGQGLEFLIYFQGNSAPDKSGLPSDRFSAERTGGSVSTLTIQRTQQEDSAVYLCASSFFSREDGYTFGSGTRLTVV.

V and J are TRBV25-1 and TRBJ1-1, with TRBD1 as a possible D gene (5 bases). Germline assignment: CDR1 MGHDK and CDR2 SYGVNS. Between the trimmed V and J ends, which lost 6 bases and 1 base, there was a span of 12 bases. CDR3 length: 14 amino acids. CDR3 region: CASSRIGQNTEAFF. The CDR3 nucleotides are TGTGCCAGCAGCCGAATCGGACAGAACACTGAAGCTTTCTTT.

This clone was picked up one time. This specimen includes other DNA sequences encoding the same CDR3. This chain links TRBV6-5 with TRBJ1-5; D not resolved. The CDR3 is 13 residues long. Deletions cut 2 bases from V and 2 bases from J, with 4 bases between. The germline V gene encodes CDR1 MNHEY and CDR2 SVGAGI. In nucleotides, the CDR3 is TGTGCCAGCAGTTACGGACGCAATCAGCCCCAGCATTTT. Its protein product is CASSYGRNQPQHF.

V is TRBV2 and J is TRBJ2-3; 10 nucleotides agree with TRBD1. CDR1 and CDR2 from the germline V gene are SNHLY and FYNNEI. The CDR3 has 14 residues. J gave up 5 bases and V 8 bases, and 7 bases lay outside the gene matches. The CDR3 reads CASSDRGRGDTQYF. The CDR3 DNA is TGTGCCAGCTCAGACAGGGGGCGGGGAGATACGCAGTATTTT.

This clone was counted once. The chain uses TRBV4-3 and TRBJ2-6; D call uncertain. The CDR3 spans 15 residues. V was clipped by 1 base and J by 11 bases, with 15 bases between them. Germline CDR1 LGHNA, CDR2 YSLEER. The CDR3 sequence is CASSQVRMSSHVLTF. The CDR3 DNA reads as TGCGCCAGCAGCCAAGTCCGTATGAGTTCCCACGTCCTGACTTTC.

The chain links TRBV5-1 to TRBJ1-1; a possible D gene is TRBD1 (5 bases). The germline V gene encodes CDR1 SGHRS and CDR2 YFSETQ. V gave up 3 bases and J gave up 1 base, with 10 bases separating them. The CDR3 length is 14 residues. CDR3 residues: CASSSVGPNTEAFF. The DNA for the CDR3 is TGCGCCAGCAGCTCTGTGGGGCCGAACACTGAAGCTTTCTTT.

The chain carries TRBV6-6 and TRBJ1-2; possible D gene TRBD1, 5 bases. The V gene's germline CDR1 is MNHNY and CDR2 SVGAGI (reference sequence). The CDR3 is made up of 16 amino acids. V lost 2 bases to trimming and J lost 2 bases, with 15 bases between them. DNA of the CDR3: TGTGCCAGCAGTTACCCAAGCGGCAGGGCGAACTATGGCTACACCTTC. The encoded protein is CASSYPSGRANYGYTF.

This chain joins TRBV19 and TRBJ2-3; 10 bases agree with TRBD2. Germline trimming cut 6 bases from V and 2 bases from J; bases unmatched to any gene: 14. This CDR3 has 18 amino acids. Germline V lookup: CDR1 LNHDA, CDR2 SQIVND (reference sequence). The CDR3 DNA sequence: TGTGCCAGTAGGTCAACAGCGGGAGGGGTCCTAATCACAGATACGCAGTATTTT. Translated, it gives CASRSTAGGVLITDTQYF.

The V gene is TRBV6-1, the J gene TRBJ2-7; D call uncertain. The CDR3 is made up of 13 amino acids. CDR1 is MNHNS and CDR2 is SASEGT in the germline V gene. Between the trimmed V and J ends, which lost 8 bases and 3 bases, there was a span of 14 bases. CDR3 DNA sequence: TGTGCCAGCTTTGGTCAGGTGTTCTACGAGCAGTACTTC. This sequence encodes CASFGQVFYEQYF.

The chain is built from TRBV5-1 and TRBJ1-4; D perhaps matches TRBD1 (5 bases). Germline CDR1 and CDR2: SGHRS and YFSETQ. V was shortened by 0 bases and J by 0 bases, with 6 bases between the two germline ends. The CDR3 runs 15 residues. Written as DNA, the CDR3 is TGCGCCAGCAGCTTGGCGGGGCCAACTAATGAAAAACTGTTTTTT. It specifies CASSLAGPTNEKLFF.

The genes are TRBV15 and TRBJ1-1; D ambiguous. The CDR3 runs 14 residues. The V and J ends lost 1 base and 3 bases respectively, with 9 bases between them. Germline values: CDR1 LNHNV, CDR2 YYDKDF (reference sequence). The CDR3 here is CATSRGREYTEAFF. In nucleotides, the CDR3 is TGTGCCACCAGCAGAGGGCGGGAGTACACTGAAGCTTTCTTT.

The V gene is TRBV15, the J gene TRBJ2-5, with D perhaps assigned TRBD1 or TRBD2 (5 bases each). Trimming took off 1 base at V and 5 bases at J, with 11 bases between the two ends. The CDR3 length is 14 residues. Germline lookup yields CDR1 LNHNV and CDR2 YYDKDF (reference sequence). In nucleotides, the CDR3 is TGTGCCACCAGCAGAGGACTCAGGGAGGAGACCCAGTACTTC. It is translated as CATSRGLREETQYF.